This T cell receptor (beta chain) was captured in a study of cytomegalovirus exposure and HLA in healthy donors (dated by TCRdb to 2017 to 2019). As for the study more broadly: An earlier analysis of 587 of the donors reported approximately 270 Gb of sequence data and 120 million or so unique TCR beta sequences from 190 million or so T cells. To predict cytomegalovirus infection status, the study brought together high-throughput TCR immunosequencing, statistical association of individual TCRs with disease status, and machine learning. The aim of the study was to test whether cataloging public T cell receptors could identify signatures of past pathogen exposure. An early release covering roughly 600 HLA-typed donors comprised approximately 290 gigabases of sequencing data and 85 million or so unique TCR sequences. Of the roughly 400 genotyped donors, about 80% fell in the genetic ancestry cluster associated with self-reported Caucasian donors. Besides the first cohort of roughly 640 subjects, a separate validation cohort made up of 90 to 150 different subjects was used. A later genetic analysis used genome-wide SNP genotypes for about 65% of the roughly 670 donors, treating that subset as a discovery cohort. Four or five DR-DQ haplotypes were handled as single units for association and clustering because linkage in the cohort was strong. To decide whether each TCR beta V gene segment behaved as functional or pseudogenic, an earlier analysis of approximately 590 of the donors relied on high-throughput TCR beta sequencing. Every repertoire in the discovery cohort had been generated on one and the same sequencing platform. The number of donors typed differed by locus, with roughly 629-640 for A, B, C, DRB1 and DQB1, over 500 for DQA1, over 600 for DPA1, and approximately 470 for DPB1. A later analysis re-analyzed previously published TCR beta repertoires from 550 to 700 donors and added high-resolution HLA genotyping to study TCR occurrence patterns. HLA typing covered class I and class II loci at four-digit resolution. Among some 400 genotyped donors of the cohort, an average of around 250,000 unique TCR beta nucleotide sequences was sequenced per donor, of which roughly 18% were non-productive. Donor age, sex, ethnicity and CMV serostatus were collected together with the repertoire data. The study used immunosequencing to profile the T cell repertoires of 670 or so subjects and linked those repertoires to cytomegalovirus serostatus. The later analysis used no new phenotypic data to find candidate immune exposures, relying instead on TCR beta sequences and their occurrence across donors.

The cohort comprised more than 550 healthy bone marrow donors. At the time of sampling, every cohort member was nominally healthy, though immune exposures that went unrecorded were likely present. The donor was CMV seronegative and was included in the group of a few hundred seronegative cohort members. Each donor provided a peripheral blood sample, and peripheral blood mononuclear cells were used for TCR beta sequencing. The Qiagen DNeasy Blood Extraction Kit was used to extract genomic DNA from the blood cell samples. Library creation used the immunoSEQ multiplex PCR assay. A mixture of 60 forward primers for TCR Vbeta segments and 13 reverse primers for TCR Jbeta segments was used in the multiplex PCR. Amplification of the CDR3 region of rearranged TCR beta genes was performed with a multiplex PCR assay on genomic DNA. The amplified TCR beta libraries were sequenced on the Illumina HiSeq System as 87-base-pair reads. The original methods were these. A later analysis tallied around 87 million unique TCR beta chains across the 666 repertoires, and around 9.9 million of those chains were shared by two or more donors. A nearest-neighbor algorithm error-corrected the raw reads and collapsed the reads into unique sequences, merging closely related sequences to remove PCR and sequencing errors. To assign V, D and J gene segments, CDR3 sequences were aligned to IMGT reference sequences. Each retained sequence needed at least a six-nucleotide match to both a V gene segment and a J gene segment. A rearrangement counted as productive if the CDR3 had no stop codons and remained in frame with V and J, and every other rearrangement counted as non-productive. CDR3 was defined by IMGT convention, running from the second conserved V-encoded cysteine to the conserved J-encoded phenylalanine. The earlier analysis of 550 to 650 of the donors excluded any sequence lacking an unambiguous match to a single V gene segment. An earlier analysis of almost 600 of the donors classified V segments as functional when productive rearrangements were above 56.7% and as segregating when the standard deviation between donors was above 5%. A statistical classification framework was developed to diagnose cytomegalovirus status using the catalog of TCR beta chain sequences. A later analysis assigned V and J genes by comparing TCR nucleotide sequences with IMGT/GENE-DB human TR gene sequences. A later analysis assigned CDR3 sequences and most-parsimonious VDJ recombination scenarios with the TCRdist pipeline. In a later analysis, every TCR beta chain was defined by the combination of its CDR3 amino acid sequence and its V-gene family, and reads without a unique V-gene family were dropped. As a way to deal with suspected cross-contamination and a sequencing artifact, a later analysis dropped hundreds of nucleotide sequences that were highly shared and had low generation probability. In a later analysis, a clonal expansion index for each public chain was calculated from normalized within-repertoire ranks of inferred template counts. In a later analysis, generation probabilities were computed with a VDJ recombination model fitted to out-of-frame rearrangements, and the resulting probabilities were checked against IGoR. In a later analysis, TCR-TCR, TCR-HLA and TCR-CMV co-occurrence was scored with hypergeometric tests, and a repertoire-size bias correction was applied to TCR pairs. In a later analysis, false discovery rates were estimated by permuting HLA or CMV assignments 20 times. A later analysis grouped co-occurring TCRs with DBSCAN, adding TCRdist sequence similarity when clustering within HLA-allele-positive subsets. For co-occurrence clustering, repertoires with fewer than 30,000 or more than 120,000 public chains were excluded, along with about five repertoires with anomalous nucleotide sharing. Drawn from immuneACCESS, this table holds only the in-frame rearrangements with V and J called that TCRdb kept. Clones are partly lost; checked studies trace under half to an unresolved V gene and leave the rest unexplained. Clonal size and the V and J genes are those of that table, whereas D and trimming came from the DNA. This sample is represented by roughly 50,000 clones; under 90% of them were singletons. Under 3.5% of the sample is taken by the ten largest.

Study-level results and caveats: Because HLA typing was missing for some donors at each locus, association tests included only the typed subset. In a later analysis, TCR association rates were found to vary across HLA loci, with the most associated TCRs seen for DRB1 alleles and the fewest for HLA-C alleles. About 17 rarely observed V segments, including chromosome 9 orphons, were excluded from the earlier analysis of 550 to 700 of the donors because counts were too low. A further reported finding was that TCR beta sequences accurately predicted the HLA-A and HLA-B alleles for most subjects in the first cohort. Correlated functional status among segregating V segments might reflect linkage disequilibrium, but an unknown experimental factor could not be ruled out. Compared with equally common non-associated chains, HLA-associated TCR beta chains in a later analysis were more clonally expanded and had lower generation probabilities. A cluster of highly shared sequence variants was judged likely to be a technical artifact of the sequencing pipeline. In an earlier analysis of approximately 590 of the donors, most TCR beta V segments appeared in productive rearrangements about 90% or about 30% of the time, broadly matching IMGT annotations. V-gene and J-gene trimming of TCR beta chains was associated with a missense DCLRE1C variant in a later genetic analysis, and the association was replicated in an independent cohort. The cohort was sequenced for TCR beta chains only, and without alpha or paired-chain data the features that could be detected were limited. The only immune exposure information available for the cohort was CMV serostatus. The presence/absence analyses assumed that sequencing depth was roughly uniform across donors, and that assumption may not be true. Most TCR sequences were seen in very few donors, while some public TCRs were found in many individuals. When HLA alleles, especially DR and DQ, strongly co-occurred, attributing TCR associations to individual alleles was difficult. In vitro tests confirmed that a few of the cytomegalovirus-associated TCR beta chains recognize cytomegalovirus antigens. In a later analysis, some 17,000 TCR beta sequences were associated with specific HLA alleles at a false discovery rate of 0.05. The study listed 164 TCR beta chains as associated with cytomegalovirus. In both the original and validation cohorts, the classifier was reported to diagnose cytomegalovirus status with high specificity and sensitivity. The authors suggested that the approach could potentially be extended to other disease states and immunological phenotypes. Because the 87-base-pair reads could not distinguish some IMGT-functional V segments, including TRBV6-2 and TRBV6-3, those segments were excluded. In a later genetic analysis, fewer N-insertions in productive TCRs were reported among donors in an Asian-associated ancestry cluster than the roughly 700-donor mean. According to a later analysis, parvovirus B19, influenza, CMV and Epstein-Barr virus appeared linked to several top co-occurrence clusters. In a later analysis, most CMV-associated TCR beta chains were found to appear HLA-restricted, with HLA associations seemingly driven largely by CMV exposure.

About this clone itself: Which antigen it targets is not known. Base qualities are missing; no much larger clone stands one base away.

The CDR3 has 12 amino acids, counting the end cysteine and phenylalanine. Only the CDR3 part of the read is kept: 36 bases, read in frame from the first base. In the germline V gene (reference sequence), CDR1 corresponds to GTSNPN and CDR2 to SVGIG. V drops 1 base and J drops 11 bases, leaving 14 bases in between. The sample consisted of PBMCs. The source is a woman under 30 in good health and CMV-seronegative. The receptor chain draws on TRBV30 and TRBJ1-1, with the D gene too uncertain to name. Read as DNA, the sequence is TGTGCCTGGAGTGCCCAAATCGAGAAGGCTTTCTTT. This is translated as CAWSAQIEKAFF.